These T cell receptor beta chains were read from a single sample in a study of blood T cell repertoires in COVID-19. The assay was immunoSEQ multiplex PCR, and TCRdb's table has in-frame clones only and misses some. This table has a few hundred thousand clones, roughly 90% appearing once. The sequencing input was peripheral blood. The receptors were gathered from a woman in her 30s with COVID-19, enrolled during active disease. The CDR3 runs from the conserved cysteine through the conserved F or W. D genes are given only for firm matches. Where a row states a size, it is once, few, many or the class of an expanded clone; other rows omit it.

d_call clone_size j_call v_call cdr3_nt cdr3_aa
. . TRBJ2-2 TRBV10-3 TGTGCCATCAGTGCAGGATTGCGGGAGCTGTTTTTT CAISAGLRELFF
TRBD1 . TRBJ2-3 TRBV7-9 TGTGCCAGCAGCTTAATAAATCGTCAGGGGGTAACGACAGATACGCAGTATTTT CASSLINRQGVTTDTQYF
TRBD2 . TRBJ2-5 TRBV19 TGTGCCAGTAGTACCCGTCTAGCGGGGTTTCAAGAGACCCAGTACTTC CASSTRLAGFQETQYF
. . TRBJ1-1 TRBV7-2 TGTGCCAGCAGCCTGGCCCAGGCGGGACGGGGATCAGCTTTCTTT CASSLAQAGRGSAFF
. . TRBJ2-5 TRBV6-2/TRBV6-3 TGTGCCAGCAGTTACCTGACAGAGTATGAGGCCCAGTACTTC CASSYLTEYEAQYF
. . TRBJ1-5 TRBV6-2/TRBV6-3 TGTGCCAGCAGTTACGGGCAGGGCACATATAGCAATCAGCCCCAGCATTTT CASSYGQGTYSNQPQHF
. . TRBJ1-2 TRBV2 TGTGCCAGCAGCCCCCTTGCTGCGGGGGACTATGGCTACACCTTC CASSPLAAGDYGYTF
. . TRBJ1-5 TRBV6-6 TGTGCCAGCAGTTCTGGACAGCTTAGCAATCAGCCCCAGCATTTT CASSSGQLSNQPQHF
. . TRBJ1-2 TRBV27 TGTGCCAGCAGTTTCAGTGCTAACTATGGCTACACCTTC CASSFSANYGYTF
TRBD2 . TRBJ2-3 TRBV7-2 TGTGCCAGCAGCTTAGGGGGTGGCGGGGGGAGGACAGATACGCAGTATTTT CASSLGGGGGRTDTQYF
TRBD1 . TRBJ2-1 TRBV27 TGTGCCAGCACCCCTTTCGGCGGGACAGGGCAGTTCTTC CASTPFGGTGQFF
. . TRBJ1-6 TRBV2 TGTGCCAGCAGTGAACGTTGGAGTTCACCCCTCCACTTT CASSERWSSPLHF
. . TRBJ1-2 TRBV9 TGTGCCAGCAGCGTAGCTTCAACAGGGTATTTTGGGGGCTACACCTTC CASSVASTGYFGGYTF
. . TRBJ1-1 TRBV5-1 TGCGCCAGCAGCTTGGTTGCGGAGGGAGGAACTGAAGCTTTCTTT CASSLVAEGGTEAFF
. . TRBJ1-2 TRBV29-1 TGCAGCGTTGAGCCCCGCGGCTATGGCTACACCTTC CSVEPRGYGYTF
. . TRBJ1-1 TRBV5-1 TGCGCCAGCAGCTTGGACGGGAAGGGCACTGAAGCTTTCTTT CASSLDGKGTEAFF
. . TRBJ2-1 TRBV28 TGTGCCAGCAGTTTGACTTACAATGAGCAGTTCTTC CASSLTYNEQFF
TRBD1 . TRBJ1-3 TRBV11-2 TGTGCCAGCAGCTCACAGGGGGTCTCTGGAAACACCATATATTTT CASSSQGVSGNTIYF
. . TRBJ1-1 TRBV6-5 TGTGCCAGCAGTCGGACAAGGCCCATGAACACTGAAGCTTTCTTT CASSRTRPMNTEAFF
TRBD2 . TRBJ2-1 TRBV4-2 TGTGCCAGCAGCCAACGCCAAGCGGGGTGGATCACCAATGAGCAGTTCTTC CASSQRQAGWITNEQFF
. . TRBJ2-1 TRBV4-2 TGTGCCAGCAGCCCTCCGGGACTGGCGAACAATGAGCAGTTCTTC CASSPPGLANNEQFF
. . TRBJ1-2 TRBV9 TGTGCCAGCAGCGTTACAGGTACTTCCTATGGCTACACCTTC CASSVTGTSYGYTF
TRBD2 . TRBJ2-3 TRBV9 TGTGCCAGCAGCGTCTCGAGCGGGGGGCCGTCAGATACGCAGTATTTT CASSVSSGGPSDTQYF
TRBD1 . TRBJ1-6 TRBV5-4 TGTGCCAGCAGTTGGGACAGGGGGAATTCACCCCTCCACTTT CASSWDRGNSPLHF
. . TRBJ1-5 TRBV5-6 TGTGCCAGCAGCTTGCAGTCAAATCAGCCCCAGCATTTT CASSLQSNQPQHF
. . TRBJ2-4 TRBV5-4 TGTGCCAGCAGCTTGGGGGGGCCCACCCTTCAGTACTTC CASSLGGPTLQYF
TRBD1 . TRBJ2-5 TRBV7-8 TGTGCCAGCAGCTGGACAGGGGGCTCAGAGACCCAGTACTTC CASSWTGGSETQYF
. . TRBJ2-3 TRBV2 TGTGCCAGCAGTCTAGCGTCGGATACGCAGTATTTT CASSLASDTQYF
TRBD1 . TRBJ2-3 TRBV5-4 TGTGCCAGCAGTCCCCAGTCAGGGGGTTGGGATACGCAGTATTTT CASSPQSGGWDTQYF
. few TRBJ2-3 TRBV11-3 TGTGCCAGCAGCTTGGGCAGGGTAACAGATACGCAGTATTTT CASSLGRVTDTQYF
TRBD1 . TRBJ1-1 TRBV6-5 TGTGCCAGCAGAGACAGGGTAAGAATGAACACTGAAGCTTTCTTT CASRDRVRMNTEAFF
. . TRBJ1-1 TRBV6-5 TGTGCCAGCGGAAGGGACTTCATAGCTTTCTTT CASGRDFIAFF
TRBD1 . TRBJ1-1 TRBV28 TGTGCCAGCAGTGCCGGGACAGGGGGTCGCACTGAAGCTTTCTTT CASSAGTGGRTEAFF
. . TRBJ2-2 TRBV5-1 TGCGCCAGCAGCTTGGGTCGGAACACCGGGGAGCTGTTTTTT CASSLGRNTGELFF
TRBD1 . TRBJ1-5 TRBV11-2 TGTGCCAGCAGCTTAGCAGGGGGTGGTAATCAGCCCCAGCATTTT CASSLAGGGNQPQHF
. once TRBJ1-2 TRBV4-1 TGCGCCAGCAGCCATCCCGGGACTAACTATGGCTACACCTTC CASSHPGTNYGYTF
. . TRBJ1-3 TRBV6-5 TGTGCCAGCAGGCGCGGGGGCCTCACTGGAAACACCATATATTTT CASRRGGLTGNTIYF